This T cell receptor (beta chain) was documented in a study of blood T cell repertoires in COVID-19. Study-level information: There were acute and convalescent COVID-19 samples, and they came from the United States, Italy and Spain. PBMCs, B-cell-depleted T cells, or T cells provided the cDNA or gDNA that made up the material.

In the original analysis: Nucleated cell counts were estimated from reference gene primer amplification. Here immunoSEQ multiplex PCR was the method, and the copy in TCRdb shows in-frame clones only, minus some. That table is the source of V, J and clone size, and D and trimming were worked out from the DNA. The data hold about 160,000 clones, with 85% observed a single time. The TCR sequence derives from a human donor with acute or convalescent COVID-19. The donor label of this sample is uncertain. Sequenced material: peripheral blood.

The CDR3, as DNA: TGTGCCAGTAGTATGAGGTCTGGGACTAGCGGGGGTCAAGAGACCCAGTACTTC. Its protein product is CASSMRSGTSGGQETQYF. V is TRBV19 and J is TRBJ2-5; 14 positions agree with TRBD2. V shed 3 bases and J 2 bases; nucleotides not matched to a gene: 8. CDR3 length: 18 amino acids. CDR1 is LNHDA and CDR2 is SQIVND in the germline V gene (reference sequence).